This is a list of T cell receptor beta chains from one sample in a study of T-cell memory formation after mild COVID-19. TCRdb analysed the 5' RACE reads with MiXCR anew, one entry per CDR3 protein. The sample lists over 150,000 distinct CDR3 sequences, over 20% occurring once. Sample: PBMCs or a T cell subset sorted from them (not recorded which). The source is an adult woman who had mild COVID-19 (a few samples of this study predate the infection). Cell type and time point are not known. Both conserved end residues are part of each CDR3. Each record gives: J gene, clone size, D gene, V gene, CDR3 protein, CDR3 DNA. D genes are given only for firm matches. Only part of the rows carry a size: once, few, many, or a class if the clone is expanded.

j_call: TRBJ2-7; clone_size: .; d_call: .; v_call: TRBV7-2; cdr3_aa: CATLQGGYEQYF; cdr3_nt: TGTGCCACCCTTCAGGGCGGCTACGAGCAGTACTTC
j_call: TRBJ2-4; clone_size: .; d_call: TRBD1; v_call: TRBV29-1; cdr3_aa: CSAGQGLNGIQYF; cdr3_nt: TGCAGCGCCGGACAGGGATTGAATGGCATTCAGTACTTC
j_call: TRBJ2-7; clone_size: .; d_call: TRBD2; v_call: TRBV4-2; cdr3_aa: CASSQTSRGTYEQYF; cdr3_nt: TGTGCCAGCAGCCAGACTAGCCGAGGCACCTACGAGCAGTACTTC
j_call: TRBJ1-1; clone_size: few; d_call: .; v_call: TRBV20-1; cdr3_aa: CSAWGGDTEAFF; cdr3_nt: TGCAGTGCTTGGGGGGGGGACACTGAAGCTTTCTTT
j_call: TRBJ1-4; clone_size: .; d_call: .; v_call: TRBV20-1; cdr3_aa: CSARGHYNEKLFF; cdr3_nt: TGCAGTGCTAGAGGCCATTATAATGAAAAACTGTTTTTT
j_call: TRBJ2-2; clone_size: .; d_call: .; v_call: TRBV7-6; cdr3_aa: CASSFSEIGELFF; cdr3_nt: TGTGCCAGCAGCTTCTCGGAAATCGGGGAGCTGTTTTTT
j_call: TRBJ1-2; clone_size: few; d_call: .; v_call: TRBV5-1; cdr3_aa: CASSLDVGDYGYTF; cdr3_nt: TGCGCCAGCAGCTTGGACGTGGGGGACTATGGCTACACCTTC
j_call: TRBJ2-7; clone_size: few; d_call: .; v_call: TRBV5-1; cdr3_aa: CASSFRGSSYEQYF; cdr3_nt: TGCGCCAGCAGCTTCCGAGGGAGCTCCTACGAGCAGTACTTC
j_call: TRBJ1-1; clone_size: few; d_call: .; v_call: TRBV7-3; cdr3_aa: CASSWTERTEAFF; cdr3_nt: TGTGCCAGCAGTTGGACCGAGAGGACTGAAGCTTTCTTT
j_call: TRBJ2-1; clone_size: many; d_call: .; v_call: TRBV7-9; cdr3_aa: CASSPSQDYYSYNEQFF; cdr3_nt: TGTGCCAGCAGCCCATCACAGGACTACTACTCCTACAATGAGCAGTTCTTC
j_call: TRBJ2-2; clone_size: few; d_call: .; v_call: TRBV6-4; cdr3_aa: CASSDSPGTGELFF; cdr3_nt: TGTGCCAGCAGTGACTCGCCGGGGACCGGGGAGCTGTTTTTT
j_call: TRBJ1-2; clone_size: .; d_call: TRBD1; v_call: TRBV7-9; cdr3_aa: CASEGTGTPYYGYTF; cdr3_nt: TGTGCCAGCGAAGGGACAGGAACTCCTTACTATGGCTACACCTTC
j_call: TRBJ2-1; clone_size: .; d_call: .; v_call: TRBV6-4; cdr3_aa: CASSEGAVGGYNEQFF; cdr3_nt: TGTGCCAGCAGTGAGGGAGCCGTTGGGGGCTACAATGAGCAGTTCTTC
j_call: TRBJ1-5; clone_size: .; d_call: .; v_call: TRBV7-9; cdr3_aa: CASSFGQNSNQPQHF; cdr3_nt: TGTGCCAGCAGCTTCGGGCAGAATAGCAATCAGCCCCAGCATTTT
j_call: TRBJ2-7; clone_size: few; d_call: .; v_call: TRBV15; cdr3_aa: CATSRAGATYEQYF; cdr3_nt: TGTGCCACCAGCAGGGCAGGAGCTACCTACGAGCAGTACTTC
j_call: TRBJ2-2; clone_size: .; d_call: .; v_call: TRBV13; cdr3_aa: CASSADSAGELFF; cdr3_nt: TGTGCCAGCAGCGCCGACAGCGCCGGGGAGCTGTTTTTT
j_call: TRBJ1-5; clone_size: few; d_call: .; v_call: TRBV19; cdr3_aa: CASSWGSDQPQHF; cdr3_nt: TGTGCCAGTAGTTGGGGTTCGGATCAGCCCCAGCATTTT
j_call: TRBJ2-3; clone_size: many; d_call: .; v_call: TRBV6-4; cdr3_aa: CASSDSWGFTDTQYF; cdr3_nt: TGTGCCAGCAGTGACTCATGGGGGTTCACAGATACGCAGTATTTT
j_call: TRBJ2-7; clone_size: .; d_call: .; v_call: TRBV6-5; cdr3_aa: CASGRRESPYEQYF; cdr3_nt: TGTGCCAGCGGCCGCCGGGAGTCCCCCTACGAGCAGTACTTC
j_call: TRBJ1-2; clone_size: few; d_call: TRBD1; v_call: TRBV29-1; cdr3_aa: CSVSTGTADGYTF; cdr3_nt: TGCAGCGTATCTACCGGGACAGCTGATGGCTACACCTTC
j_call: TRBJ2-7; clone_size: few; d_call: .; v_call: TRBV7-9; cdr3_aa: CASSHGTENPYEQYF; cdr3_nt: TGTGCCAGCAGCCACGGTACGGAAAATCCCTACGAGCAGTACTTC
j_call: TRBJ2-5; clone_size: few; d_call: TRBD2; v_call: TRBV24-1; cdr3_aa: CATSDSTRGEETQYF; cdr3_nt: TGTGCCACCAGTGATTCTACCCGGGGGGAAGAGACCCAGTACTTC
j_call: TRBJ2-1; clone_size: .; d_call: TRBD2; v_call: TRBV4-3; cdr3_aa: CASSQGLAGNNEQFF; cdr3_nt: TGCGCCAGCAGCCAAGGACTAGCGGGGAACAATGAGCAGTTCTTC
j_call: TRBJ2-7; clone_size: few; d_call: TRBD2; v_call: TRBV12-3/TRBV12-4; cdr3_aa: CASSPSGGLPDEQYF; cdr3_nt: TGTGCCAGCAGTCCTAGCGGGGGGTTACCCGACGAGCAGTACTTC
j_call: TRBJ2-1; clone_size: few; d_call: TRBD2; v_call: TRBV5-4; cdr3_aa: CASSLTSGANEQFF; cdr3_nt: TGTGCCAGCAGCTTGACTAGCGGGGCCAATGAGCAGTTCTTC
j_call: TRBJ2-7; clone_size: many; d_call: TRBD1; v_call: TRBV11-1; cdr3_aa: CASSLTGGDYEQYF; cdr3_nt: TGTGCCAGCAGCTTGACAGGGGGCGATTACGAGCAGTACTTC
j_call: TRBJ1-2; clone_size: .; d_call: TRBD1; v_call: TRBV7-8; cdr3_aa: CASSTRPGQGAEYGYTF; cdr3_nt: TGTGCCAGCAGCACCCGCCCGGGACAGGGGGCAGAGTATGGCTACACCTTC
j_call: TRBJ1-4; clone_size: once; d_call: .; v_call: TRBV12-3/TRBV12-4; cdr3_aa: CASSLSPGTVNEKLFF; cdr3_nt: TGTGCCAGCAGTTTATCTCCGGGAACAGTTAATGAAAAACTGTTTTTT
j_call: TRBJ1-1; clone_size: .; d_call: .; v_call: TRBV5-1; cdr3_aa: CASSLGQGRDTEAFF; cdr3_nt: TGCGCCAGCAGCTTGGGGCAGGGGAGGGACACTGAAGCTTTCTTT
j_call: TRBJ1-2; clone_size: few; d_call: TRBD1; v_call: TRBV7-9; cdr3_aa: CASSRWDSSNYGYTF; cdr3_nt: TGTGCCAGCAGCAGGTGGGACAGCTCTAACTATGGCTACACCTTC
j_call: TRBJ2-3; clone_size: .; d_call: TRBD1; v_call: TRBV6-5; cdr3_aa: CASSSLSGGRRPDTQYF; cdr3_nt: TGTGCCAGCAGTTCTCTCTCAGGGGGACGACGGCCAGATACGCAGTATTTT
j_call: TRBJ2-3; clone_size: few; d_call: .; v_call: TRBV4-1; cdr3_aa: CASSQDLENWAQYF; cdr3_nt: TGCGCCAGCAGCCAAGATCTGGAGAATTGGGCGCAGTATTTT
j_call: TRBJ2-7; clone_size: .; d_call: .; v_call: TRBV6-2/TRBV6-3; cdr3_aa: CASSYSKEGNYEQYF; cdr3_nt: TGTGCCAGCAGTTACTCGAAGGAGGGAAACTACGAGCAGTACTTC